This entry lists 23 T cell receptor beta chains sequenced from one sample in a study of T cells in Graves' hyperthyroidism and ophthalmopathy. Amplified TCR beta CDR3 regions came from RNA transcripts. When the TCR CDR3 underwent first-round RT-PCR, the HTBI primer set was used. One entry per CDR3 protein, called by TCRdb with MiXCR from the multiplex PCR reads. The data contain about 98,000 distinct CDR3 sequences, around 40% of them singletons. The sequencing sample was made of peripheral blood or thyroid tissue (not recorded which). These receptors were taken from a woman in her 30s with Graves' hyperthyroidism.

This clonotype was detected many times. The chain uses TRBV7-2 and TRBJ2-5, with TRBD2 matching 13 bases. Germline values: CDR1 SGHTA, CDR2 FQGNSA. The CDR3 extends over 16 amino acids. V trimming: 5 bases; J trimming: 6 bases; junction bases outside the gene matches: 9. CDR3 sequence (DNA): TGTGCCAGCAGCCCCCGGACTAGCGGGAGTCGGAAGACCCAGTACTTC. Protein product: CASSPRTSGSRKTQYF. The variable domain in full, completed from reference TRBV7-2 and TRBJ2-5, reads GAGVSQSPSNKVTEKGKDVELRCDPISGHTALYWYRQSLGQGLEFLIYFQGNSAPDKSGLPSDRFSAERTGGSVSTLTIQRTQQEDSAVYLCASSPRTSGSRKTQYFGPGTRLLVL.

This clonotype was recorded many times. The chain recombines TRBV7-3 with TRBJ2-7, with 10 positions matching TRBD1. The CDR3 loop spans 16 amino acids. Germline V gives CDR1 SGHTA, CDR2 FQGTGA. Losses at the gene ends were 0 bases for V and 4 bases for J; bases not matched to a gene: 6. CDR3 in amino acids: CASSLTLPGQGYEQYF. The CDR3 bases are TGTGCCAGCAGCTTAACGCTACCGGGACAGGGGTACGAGCAGTACTTC.

This clonotype was counted ten times or more. The genes are TRBV28 and TRBJ1-4; weak D call: TRBD1 (6 bases). The CDR3 runs 13 residues. Germline CDR1 reads MDHEN; CDR2 reads SYDVKM. Trimming removed 4 bases from V and 8 bases from J, with 11 bases in between. The CDR3 DNA is TGTGCCAGCAGTTGGGGGGCGGGCGAAAAACTGTTTTTT. This codes for CASSWGAGEKLFF. Looking up the rest from reference TRBV28 and TRBJ1-4 gives the full variable domain: DVKVTQSSRYLVKRTGEKVFLECVQDMDHENMFWYRQDPGLGLRLIYFSYDVKMKEKGDIPEGYSVSREKKERFSLILESASTNQTSMYLCASSWGAGEKLFFGSGTQLSVL.

In the case of this clonotype: A much bigger clone sits one base away, suggesting this may be a read error. The chain has TRBV7-2 and TRBJ2-7; D not certain. V was clipped by 5 bases and J by 5 bases, with 13 bases between them. CDR3 length equals 13 residues. Germline V gene data show CDR1 as SGHTA and CDR2 as FQGNSA. CDR3 loop: CASSQAGTHEQYF. CDR3 DNA: TGTGCCAGCAGCCAAGCCGGAACCCACGAGCAGTACTTC.

This clonotype was seen ten or more times. The rearrangement uses TRBV12-3 or TRBV12-4 and TRBJ1-2, with D possibly matching TRBD1 (5 bases). The V end lost 6 bases, the J end lost 0 bases, and 20 bases lay between the germline ends. The CDR3 is 17 amino acids. The CDR3 nucleotides read TGTGCCAGCAGACATTCAGCAGGGACGAGGGCTAACTATGGCTACACCTTC. This translates into CASRHSAGTRANYGYTF.

J is TRBJ2-5 and V is TRBV25-1; D not resolved. CDR3 size: 14 residues. CDR1 is MGHDK, CDR2 SYGVNS, per germline. V was cut by 7 bases and J by 5 bases, with 17 bases left in between. The CDR3 region is CASTASGQWETQYF. The CDR3 DNA is TGTGCCAGCACCGCTTCCGGGCAATGGGAGACCCAGTACTTC.

As to this clonotype: One junction end does not reproduce the germline sequence, and a read error may be involved. V gene TRBV7-6 combines with J gene TRBJ2-6; 7 bases are shared with TRBD2. In germline, CDR1 is SGHVS, CDR2 FNYEAQ. This CDR3 spans 13 amino acids. The CDR3, as DNA: TGTGCCAGCAGCCCTGGGTGGGGAGGGCTTGAAGCTTTC. This gives the protein CASSPGWGGLEAF.

There are many counts of this clonotype. This chain uses TRBV7-9 with TRBJ1-1; D uncertain. The V end was cut by 2 bases, the J end by 5 bases, with 0 bases between. This CDR3 is built from 10 residues. Germline CDR1 is SEHNR and CDR2 is FQNEAQ (reference sequence). CDR3 amino acids: CASSLTEAFF. The CDR3 DNA follows: TGTGCCAGCAGCTTAACTGAAGCTTTCTTT.

V and J are TRBV7-9 and TRBJ2-7, with 7 bases that match TRBD1. Per the germline V gene, CDR1 is SEHNR and CDR2 is FQNEAQ (reference sequence). V dropped 3 bases and J dropped 3; count of bases not matched to a gene: 8. The CDR3 has 15 residues. The CDR3 protein is CASSFSLTGLYEQYF. CDR3 sequence (DNA): TGTGCCAGCAGCTTTAGTCTGACAGGGCTCTACGAGCAGTACTTC.

This clonotype has only a few counts. The CDR3 loop reads CASSGSGSPPGTQYF. CDR3 nucleotide sequence: TGTGCCAGCAGTGGCTCCGGGTCTCCCCCGGGGACGCAGTATTTT. The chain couples TRBV6-5 to TRBJ2-3, with D possibly being TRBD2 (5 bases). V lost 5 bases to trimming and J lost 9 bases, with 21 bases between them. Germline-derived CDR1 and CDR2 are MNHEY and SVGAGI. The CDR3 totals 15 residues.

Remarks on this clonotype: A single base separates this from a much larger clone, so it may be a read error. V gene TRBV28 combines with J gene TRBJ2-6; tentative D call: TRBD1 (5 bases). Trimming shortened V by 6 bases and J by 0 bases, and 15 bases separated the two germline ends. This CDR3 contains 17 residues. Germline assignment: CDR1 MDHEN and CDR2 SYDVKM. The CDR3 nucleotides are TGTGCCAGCAGCCTTGACAGAATCGTCTCTGGGGCCAACGTCCTGACTTTC. It specifies CASSLDRIVSGANVLTF.

This clonotype has ten or more counts. V is TRBV10-2 and J is TRBJ1-3; D not resolved. Trimming removed 5 bases at V and 0 bases at J, with 11 bases between. The CDR3 is 15 amino acids. Germline loops: CDR1 WSHSY, CDR2 SAAADI. CDR3 nucleotide sequence: TGCGCCAGCAGTTGGGATTCCATCTCTGGAAACACCATATATTTT. This encodes CASSWDSISGNTIYF.

This clonotype came up many times. The chain recombines TRBV24-1 with TRBJ2-2; 12 nucleotides agree with TRBD2. Germline V gene lookup returns CDR1 KGHDR and CDR2 SFDVKD. The CDR3 contains 17 residues. Trimming cost V 5 bases and J 1 base; bases outside gene matches: 4. The CDR3 here is CATSATSGSLNTGELFF. In DNA form, the CDR3 reads TGTGCCACCAGTGCGACTAGCGGGAGCCTGAACACCGGGGAGCTGTTTTTT.

This clonotype showed up many times. V gene TRBV5-1 combines with J gene TRBJ1-5, with D perhaps matching TRBD1 (6 bases). Deletions cut 2 bases from V and 5 bases from J, with 14 bases between. This CDR3 region has 15 residues. Germline CDR1 and CDR2: SGHRS and YFSETQ. In DNA form, the CDR3 reads TGCGCCAGCAGCTTAACAGGGTTGACGGATCAGCCCCAGCATTTT. Protein: CASSLTGLTDQPQHF.

The rearrangement joins TRBV19 to TRBJ1-1, with D perhaps matching TRBD1 (6 bases). V lost 4 bases, J lost 7 bases, and 13 bases lay in between. The length of the CDR3 is 13 residues. Germline CDR1 LNHDA, CDR2 SQIVND (reference sequence). The CDR3 DNA follows: TGTGCCAGTAGTACCCGGACAGCCCGTGAAGCTTTCTTT. As protein: CASSTRTAREAFF.

This clonotype was counted only a few times. V usage is TRBV29-1 and J usage is TRBJ2-5; TRBD2 aligns across 8 bases. Germline-derived CDR1 and CDR2 are SQVTM and ANQGSEA. The ends lost 7 bases at V and 1 base at J; junction bases unmatched: 2. The CDR3 sequence is 12 residues long. DNA for the CDR3: TGCAGCGCCGGGAGGGCCCAAGAGACCCAGTACTTC. Its protein is CSAGRAQETQYF.

This clonotype showed up many times. CDR3 DNA sequence: TGTGCCAGCAGCTCATTCGACAGCCTAGCTAACTATGGCTACACCTTC. Translation gives CASSSFDSLANYGYTF. The chain has TRBV13 and TRBJ1-2; D perhaps matches TRBD1 (5 bases). Germline CDR1 PRHDT, CDR2 FYEKMQ (reference sequence). Trimming removed 4 bases from V and 0 bases from J, with 15 bases in between. This CDR3 contains 16 residues.

The sample holds a few counts of this clonotype. This may be a read error: a much more frequent sequence differs by one nucleotide. Since the CDR3 does not end with the conserved phenylalanine or tryptophan, this likely comes from a read error. The chain employs TRBV6-5 and TRBJ2-7; D tentatively fits TRBD1 or TRBD2 (5 bases each). This CDR3 comprises 13 residues. The V gene lost 7 bases and the J gene lost 6 bases, with 16 bases spanning the gap. The germline gives CDR1 MNHEY, CDR2 SVGAGI. CDR3 protein: CASIEPEGPEQYL. DNA for the CDR3: TGTGCCAGCATCGAACCAGAGGGGCCCGAGCAGTACCTC.

This clonotype was counted ten times or more. This chain joins TRBV10-3 and TRBJ2-3; D is undetermined. V was clipped by 3 bases and J by 5 bases, with 15 bases between them. The CDR3 length is 15 residues. Germline CDR1 ENHRY, CDR2 SYGVKD. CDR3 sequence reads: CAISDVIQRIDTQYF. CDR3 bases: TGTGCCATCAGTGATGTTATTCAACGAATAGATACGCAGTATTTT.

The table lists this clonotype with many counts. The rearrangement joins TRBV30 to TRBJ2-7; 7 bases are shared with TRBD1. This CDR3 is 14 amino acids long. The ends lost 0 bases at V and 5 bases at J; junction bases unmatched: 7. Germline V gene lookup returns CDR1 GTSNPN and CDR2 SVGIG (reference sequence). CDR3 DNA sequence: TGTGCCTGGAGTGTAAAGGGGGCGAACCACGAGCAGTACTTC. It codes for CAWSVKGANHEQYF. The whole variable domain, remainder taken from reference TRBV30 and TRBJ2-7, is SQTIHQWPATLVQPVGSPLSLECTVEGTSNPNLYWYRQAAGRGLQLLFYSVGIGQISSEVPQNLSASRPQDRQFILSSKKLLLSDSGFYLCAWSVKGANHEQYFGPGTRLTVT.

This clonotype was detected many times. The chain couples TRBV28 to TRBJ1-6; the D gene is possibly TRBD1 (5 bases). The CDR3 length is 16 residues. V gave up 8 bases and J gave up 10 bases, with 24 bases separating them. Germline V gene lookup returns CDR1 MDHEN and CDR2 SYDVKM. Here the CDR3 reads CASRNSRQPWESPLHF. In nucleotides, the CDR3 is TGTGCCAGCCGTAATAGTCGACAGCCTTGGGAATCACCCCTCCACTTT.

This clonotype was seen only once. This chain connects TRBV30 to TRBJ1-1, with a possible D match to TRBD1 (5 bases). The CDR3 is 14 amino acids. CDR1 is GTSNPN, CDR2 SVGIG, per germline (reference sequence). The V gene lost 1 base and the J gene lost 4 bases, with 13 bases spanning the gap. The CDR3 loop is CAWSGLGEITEAFF. CDR3 nucleotide sequence: TGTGCCTGGAGTGGCTTAGGGGAGATCACTGAAGCTTTCTTT.

The rearrangement joins TRBV7-9 to TRBJ2-5, with D hard to call. Germline V gene lookup returns CDR1 SEHNR and CDR2 FQNEAQ (reference sequence). There are 13 residues in the CDR3. The CDR3 region is CVRWIVRVETQYF. In DNA form, the CDR3 reads TGTGTGCGCTGGATCGTCAGAGTGGAGACCCAGTACTTC.